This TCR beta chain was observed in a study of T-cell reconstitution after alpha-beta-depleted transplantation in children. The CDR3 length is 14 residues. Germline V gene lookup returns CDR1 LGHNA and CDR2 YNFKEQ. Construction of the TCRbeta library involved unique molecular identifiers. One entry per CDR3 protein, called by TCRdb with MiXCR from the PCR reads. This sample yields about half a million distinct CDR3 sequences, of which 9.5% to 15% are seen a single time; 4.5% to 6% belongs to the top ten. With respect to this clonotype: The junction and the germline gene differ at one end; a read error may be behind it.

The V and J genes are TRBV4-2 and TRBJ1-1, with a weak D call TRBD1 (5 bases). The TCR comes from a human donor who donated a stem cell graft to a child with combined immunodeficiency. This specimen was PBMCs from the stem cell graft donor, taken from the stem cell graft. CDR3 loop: CARSPDSDITEAFF. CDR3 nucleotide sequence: TGTGCCAGGAGCCCAGACAGTGATATCACTGAAGCTTTCTTT.